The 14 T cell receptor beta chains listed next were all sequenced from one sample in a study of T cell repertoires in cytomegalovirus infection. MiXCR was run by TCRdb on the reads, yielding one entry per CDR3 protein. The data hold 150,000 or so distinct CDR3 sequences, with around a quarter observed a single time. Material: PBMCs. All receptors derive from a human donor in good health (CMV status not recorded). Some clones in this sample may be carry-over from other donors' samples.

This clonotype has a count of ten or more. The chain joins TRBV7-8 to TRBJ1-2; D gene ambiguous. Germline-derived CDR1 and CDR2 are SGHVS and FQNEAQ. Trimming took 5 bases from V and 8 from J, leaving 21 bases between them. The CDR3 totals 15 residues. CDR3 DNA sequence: TGTGCCAGCAGCCCAGAACGGATCAAGTCTTTCGGCTACACCTTC. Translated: CASSPERIKSFGYTF.

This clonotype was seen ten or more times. The CDR3 nucleotides are TGTGCCAGCAGCTTAGGACAGGCCGGAGGTTCACCCCTCCACTTT. Translated, it gives CASSLGQAGGSPLHF. The J gene is TRBJ1-6, the V gene TRBV7-9, with D perhaps TRBD1 (6 bases). The CDR3 runs 15 residues. V lost 1 base and J 9 bases, leaving 13 bases between the germline ends. Germline CDR1 and CDR2: SEHNR and FQNEAQ (reference sequence).

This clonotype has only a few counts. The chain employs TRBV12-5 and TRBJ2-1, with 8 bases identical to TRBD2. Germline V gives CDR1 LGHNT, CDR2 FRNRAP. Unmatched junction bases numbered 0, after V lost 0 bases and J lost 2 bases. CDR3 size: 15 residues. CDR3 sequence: CASGLVAGAYNEQFF. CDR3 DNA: TGTGCTAGTGGTTTGGTAGCGGGGGCCTACAATGAGCAGTTCTTC. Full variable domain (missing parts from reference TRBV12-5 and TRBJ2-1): DARVTQTPRHKVTEMGQEVTMRCQPILGHNTVFWYRQTMMQGLELLAYFRNRAPLDDSGMPKDRFSAEMPDATLATLKIQPSEPRDSAVYFCASGLVAGAYNEQFFGPGTRLTVL.

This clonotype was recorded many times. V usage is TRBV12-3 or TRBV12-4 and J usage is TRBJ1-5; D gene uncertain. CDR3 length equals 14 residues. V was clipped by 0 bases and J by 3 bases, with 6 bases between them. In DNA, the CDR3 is TGTGCCAGCAGTTTAGCAGGGCCCAATCAGCCCCAGCATTTT. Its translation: CASSLAGPNQPQHF.

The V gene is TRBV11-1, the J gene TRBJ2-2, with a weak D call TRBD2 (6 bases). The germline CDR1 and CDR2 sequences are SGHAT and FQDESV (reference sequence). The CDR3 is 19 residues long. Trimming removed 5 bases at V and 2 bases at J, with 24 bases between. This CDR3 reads CASSQAGSPRGLNTGELFF. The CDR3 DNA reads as TGTGCCAGCAGCCAAGCGGGCAGCCCTCGGGGTCTAAACACCGGGGAGCTGTTTTTT.

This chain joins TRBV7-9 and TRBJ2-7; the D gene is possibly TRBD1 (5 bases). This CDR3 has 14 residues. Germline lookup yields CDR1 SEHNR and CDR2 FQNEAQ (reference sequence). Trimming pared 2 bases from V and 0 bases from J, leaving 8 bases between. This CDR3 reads CASSLQDNSYEQYF. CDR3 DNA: TGTGCCAGCAGCTTACAGGACAACTCCTACGAGCAGTACTTC.

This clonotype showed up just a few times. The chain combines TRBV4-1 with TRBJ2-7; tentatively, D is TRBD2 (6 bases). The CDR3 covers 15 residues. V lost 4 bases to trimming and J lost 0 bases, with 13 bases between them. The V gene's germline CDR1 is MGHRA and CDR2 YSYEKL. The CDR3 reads CASSLSDGSSYEQYF. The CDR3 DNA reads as TGCGCCAGCAGCCTCTCAGACGGGAGCTCCTACGAGCAGTACTTC.

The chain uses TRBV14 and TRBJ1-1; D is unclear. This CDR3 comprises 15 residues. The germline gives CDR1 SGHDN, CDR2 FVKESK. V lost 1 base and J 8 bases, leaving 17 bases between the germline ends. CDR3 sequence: CASSQAPGLGGEAFF. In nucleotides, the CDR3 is TGTGCCAGCAGCCAAGCCCCGGGTCTCGGTGGGGAAGCTTTCTTT.

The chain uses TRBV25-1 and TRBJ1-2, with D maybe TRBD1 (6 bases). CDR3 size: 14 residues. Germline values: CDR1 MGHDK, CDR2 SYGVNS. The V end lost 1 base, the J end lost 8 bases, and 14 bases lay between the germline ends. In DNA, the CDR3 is TGTGCCAGCAGTGAATCAGGGGATTGGGGCGGCTACACCTTC. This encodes CASSESGDWGGYTF.

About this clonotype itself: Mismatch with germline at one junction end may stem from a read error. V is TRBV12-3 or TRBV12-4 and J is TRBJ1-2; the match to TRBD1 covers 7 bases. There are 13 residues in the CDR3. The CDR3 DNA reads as TGTGCCGGCAGACCGTCGACAGGGAGAGGCTACACCTTC. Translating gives CAGRPSTGRGYTF.

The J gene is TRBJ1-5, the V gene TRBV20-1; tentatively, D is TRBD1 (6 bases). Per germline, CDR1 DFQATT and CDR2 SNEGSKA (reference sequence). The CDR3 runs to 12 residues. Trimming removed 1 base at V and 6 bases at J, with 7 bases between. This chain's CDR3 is CSARGGLQPQHF. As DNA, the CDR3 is TGCAGTGCTAGAGGGGGGCTTCAGCCCCAGCATTTT.

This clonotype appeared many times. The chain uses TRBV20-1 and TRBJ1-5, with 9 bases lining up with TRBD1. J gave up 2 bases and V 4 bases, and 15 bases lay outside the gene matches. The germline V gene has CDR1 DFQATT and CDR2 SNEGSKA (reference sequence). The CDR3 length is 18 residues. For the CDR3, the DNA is TGCAGTGCTACTGACAGGGGGAAAGGGTTAGTCGGCAATCAGCCCCAGCATTTT. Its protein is CSATDRGKGLVGNQPQHF.

CDR3 DNA sequence: TGTGCCAGCAGTTACCCGGGACTAGCGACCTACGAGCAGTACTTC. Its protein product is CASSYPGLATYEQYF. The chain combines TRBV6-2 or TRBV6-3 with TRBJ2-7; TRBD2 agrees at 10 bases. Germline CDR1 reads MNHEY; CDR2 reads SVGEGT. With 2 bases clipped from V and 2 bases from J, the junction kept 3 bases outside the gene matches. This CDR3 is 15 amino acids long.

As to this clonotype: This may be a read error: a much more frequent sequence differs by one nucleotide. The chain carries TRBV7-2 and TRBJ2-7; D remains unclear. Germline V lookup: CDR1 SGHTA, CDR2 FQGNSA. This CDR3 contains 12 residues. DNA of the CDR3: TGTGCCAGCAGCTTAGTTGGGTACGAGCTGTACTTC. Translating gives CASSLVGYELYF.